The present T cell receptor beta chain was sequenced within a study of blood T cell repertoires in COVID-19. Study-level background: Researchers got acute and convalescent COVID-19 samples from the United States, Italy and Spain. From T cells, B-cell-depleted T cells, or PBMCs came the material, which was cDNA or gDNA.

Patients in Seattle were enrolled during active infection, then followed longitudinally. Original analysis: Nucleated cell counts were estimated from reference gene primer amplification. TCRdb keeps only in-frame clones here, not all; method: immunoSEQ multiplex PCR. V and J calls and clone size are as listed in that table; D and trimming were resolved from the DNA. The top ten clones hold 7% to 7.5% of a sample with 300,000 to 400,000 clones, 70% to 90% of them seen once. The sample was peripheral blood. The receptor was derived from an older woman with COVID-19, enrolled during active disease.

CDR3 bases: TGTGCCACCAGCAGGGACAGAGCAACTAATGAAAAACTGTTTTTT. It yields the protein CATSRDRATNEKLFF. The chain has TRBV15 and TRBJ1-4; maybe TRBD1 (6 bases). The CDR3 is 15 amino acids. The V end was cut by 3 bases, the J end by 0 bases, with 8 bases between. Looked up from germline, CDR1 is LNHNV and CDR2 is YYDKDF (reference sequence). Full variable domain (remainder filled in from reference TRBV15 and TRBJ1-4): DAMVIQNPRYQVTQFGKPVTLSCSQTLNHNVMYWYQQKSSQAPKLLFHYYDKDFNNEADTPDNFQSRRPNTSFCFLDIRSPGLGDTAMYLCATSRDRATNEKLFFGSGTQLSVL.